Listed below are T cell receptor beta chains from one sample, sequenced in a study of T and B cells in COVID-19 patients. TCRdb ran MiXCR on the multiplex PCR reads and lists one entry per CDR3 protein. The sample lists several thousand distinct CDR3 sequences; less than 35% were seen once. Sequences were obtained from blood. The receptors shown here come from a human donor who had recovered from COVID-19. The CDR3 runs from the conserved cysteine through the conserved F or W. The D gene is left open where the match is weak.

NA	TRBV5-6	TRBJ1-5	CASSPDPGGGQPQHF
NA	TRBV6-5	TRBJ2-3	CASSYGSSTDTQYF
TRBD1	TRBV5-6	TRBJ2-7	CASSSDREKYEQYF
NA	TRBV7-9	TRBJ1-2	CASSLAHRVDYGYTF
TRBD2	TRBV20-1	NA	CSAYGTSGGASYNEQFF
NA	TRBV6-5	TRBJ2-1	CASSYSRGDEQFF
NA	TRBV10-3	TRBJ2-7	CAISVRGDDEQYF
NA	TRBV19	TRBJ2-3	CASSSRNPSTDTQYF
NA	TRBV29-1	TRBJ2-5	CSVGTPQETQYF
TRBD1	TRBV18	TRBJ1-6	CASSLQGQGGTYNSPLHF
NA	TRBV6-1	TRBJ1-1	CASSRHKPGRRTEFNTEAFF
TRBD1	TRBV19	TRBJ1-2	CASSTGGVGYGYTF
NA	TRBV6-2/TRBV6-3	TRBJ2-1	CASSLTGTAYNEQFF
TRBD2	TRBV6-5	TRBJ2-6	CASSYYAGGGIGTGANVLTF
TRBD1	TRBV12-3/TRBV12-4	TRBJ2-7	CASSSPGQGNSYEQYF
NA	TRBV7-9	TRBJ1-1	CASSPPPRMGPNTEAFF
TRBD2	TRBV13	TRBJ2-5	CASSLGTSQETQYF
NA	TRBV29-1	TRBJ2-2	CSSKWSGELFF
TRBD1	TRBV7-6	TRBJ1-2	CASSLLAGTGNGYTF
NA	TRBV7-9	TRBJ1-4	CASTPGVATNEKLFF
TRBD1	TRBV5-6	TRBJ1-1	CASSLVSGGIMNTEAFF
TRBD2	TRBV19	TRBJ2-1	CASTGLAGGPGEQFF
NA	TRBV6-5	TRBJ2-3	CASTKAEGGRTDTQYF
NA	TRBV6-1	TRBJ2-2	CASSEALGIRGGELFF
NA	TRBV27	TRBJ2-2	CASSLMLTGELFF
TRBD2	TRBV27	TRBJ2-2	CASSGTSGGANGELFF
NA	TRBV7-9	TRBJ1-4	CASSLANGKLFF
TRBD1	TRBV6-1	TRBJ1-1	CASRGQGVMDTEAFF
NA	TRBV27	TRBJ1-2	CASSPTDSPLYGYTF
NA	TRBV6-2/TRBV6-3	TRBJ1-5	CASSYRRFQYNQPQHF
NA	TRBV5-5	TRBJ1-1	CASSVPLGGPEAFF
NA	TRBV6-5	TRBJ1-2	CASSYSNYGYTF
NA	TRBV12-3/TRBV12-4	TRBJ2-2	CASNLGGYTGELFF
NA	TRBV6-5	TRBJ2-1	CASSYSVGDKQFF
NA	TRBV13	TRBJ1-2	CASSLEQAGTDYGYTF
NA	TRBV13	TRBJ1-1	CASSRGPELLAFF
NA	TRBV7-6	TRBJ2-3	CASSFGGHTDTQYF
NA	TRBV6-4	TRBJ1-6	CASSERSENSPLHF
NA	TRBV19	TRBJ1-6	CASSNGGSYNSPLHF
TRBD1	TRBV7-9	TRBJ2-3	CASSLGTGTDTQYF